Below are 17 T cell receptor beta chains sequenced from a single sample in a study of T cell changes during pregnancy in multiple sclerosis. This table comes from immunoSEQ multiplex PCR, and its TCRdb copy is limited to in-frame clones, with some not included. This table holds tens of thousands of clones, about 93% found once. The input for sequencing was CD8+ T cells from peripheral blood mononuclear cells, taken in the third trimester of pregnancy. The receptors were sampled from a female donor with multiple sclerosis, enrolled in a pregnancy study.

The J gene is TRBJ2-5, the V gene TRBV25-1, with 10 nucleotides matching TRBD1. The J call is in doubt because the DNA end fits TRBJ2-7 better. Germline lookup yields CDR1 MGHDK and CDR2 SYGVNS. The CDR3 consists of 17 residues. CDR3 in DNA: TGTGCCAGCAGTGACTCTATTGGACAGGGGGACCCCTACGAGCAGTACTTC. Translation gives CASSDSIGQGDPYEQYF.

The chain joins TRBV15 to TRBJ1-3; a weak D match, TRBD1 (5 bases). Germline CDR1 is LNHNV and CDR2 is YYDKDF (reference sequence). CDR3 size: 15 residues. The V end lost 2 bases, the J end lost 2 bases, and 10 bases lay between the germline ends. The CDR3 is CATSRTREPGNTIYF. The CDR3 nucleotides read TGTGCCACCAGCAGAACCAGGGAACCTGGAAACACCATATATTTT. Looking up the rest from reference TRBV15 and TRBJ1-3 gives the full variable domain: DAMVIQNPRYQVTQFGKPVTLSCSQTLNHNVMYWYQQKSSQAPKLLFHYYDKDFNNEADTPDNFQSRRPNTSFCFLDIRSPGLGDTAMYLCATSRTREPGNTIYFGEGSWLTVV.

The chain couples TRBV19 to TRBJ1-5, with a tentative D call TRBD1 (6 bases). There are 15 residues in the CDR3. Germline CDR1 LNHDA, CDR2 SQIVND (reference sequence). The germline V and J ends were trimmed by 9 bases and 1 base, with 16 bases remaining between them. CDR3 in amino acids: CASSYSGESNQPQHF. The CDR3 DNA follows: TGTGCCAGCTCCTATTCAGGGGAGAGCAATCAGCCCCAGCATTTT.

V gene TRBV19 combines with J gene TRBJ2-2; 7 bases fit TRBD1. The trim removed 6 bases at V and 5 bases at J, leaving 12 bases unmatched. Germline CDR1 is LNHDA and CDR2 is SQIVND (reference sequence). This CDR3 spans 16 amino acids. The CDR3 DNA sequence: TGTGCCAGTAGACTTTACCGGGACAGCAGTACCGGGGAGCTGTTTTTT. It is translated as CASRLYRDSSTGELFF.

This clone is a singleton in its sample. The rearrangement joins TRBV2 to TRBJ2-1, with 10 bases aligning to TRBD2. Germline V gives CDR1 SNHLY, CDR2 FYNNEI. The ends lost 8 bases at V and 4 bases at J; junction bases unmatched: 2. The CDR3 length is 13 residues. CDR3 residues: CASGLADYNEQFF. The CDR3 DNA reads TGTGCCAGCGGACTAGCGGATTACAATGAGCAGTTCTTC.

The V and J genes are TRBV4-2 and TRBJ2-5, with unresolved D. The DNA end lines up better with TRBJ2-7; the J call may be wrong. Germline CDR1 and CDR2: LGHNA and YNFKEQ. This CDR3 is 14 amino acids long. The CDR3 nucleotides read TGTGCCAGCAGCCCCACCGAGGCTTCCTACGAGCAGTACTTC. This sequence encodes CASSPTEASYEQYF.

The V and J genes are TRBV11-2 and TRBJ2-3; 11 bases fit TRBD2. The CDR3 covers 18 residues. Germline CDR1 SGHAT, CDR2 FQNNGV. V dropped 8 bases and J dropped 2; count of bases not matched to a gene: 15. CDR3: CASSMIGLAGGPTDTQYF. The CDR3 nucleotides are TGTGCCAGCTCCATGATCGGGCTAGCGGGAGGTCCCACAGATACGCAGTATTTT.

DNA for the CDR3: TGTGCCTGGAGACTAGCGGGGACCTACGAGCAGTACTTC. It translates to CAWRLAGTYEQYF. The chain combines TRBV30 with TRBJ2-7; 10 positions agree with TRBD2. J lost 2 bases, V lost 3 bases, and 1 base had no gene match. The germline CDR1 and CDR2 sequences are GTSNPN and SVGIG (reference sequence). The CDR3 sequence is 13 residues long.

J is TRBJ2-5 and V is TRBV28; D not resolved. The germline V gene encodes CDR1 MDHEN and CDR2 SYDVKM. V lost 2 bases and J lost 5, with 12 bases in between. CDR3 length: 14 amino acids. CDR3 nucleotide sequence: TGTGCCAGCAGTTTACATGGGCGATTGGAGACCCAGTACTTC. Its protein product is CASSLHGRLETQYF.

The V call is TRBV28, the J call TRBJ2-6, with 9 bases matching TRBD2. CDR3 size: 19 residues. Per the germline V gene, CDR1 is MDHEN and CDR2 is SYDVKM. J was trimmed by 1 base and V by 5 bases; bases with no gene match: 12. CDR3 sequence: CASSKPGLAILSGANVLTF. The CDR3 DNA reads TGTGCCAGCAGTAAACCGGGACTAGCTATATTGTCTGGGGCCAACGTCCTGACTTTC.

This chain uses TRBV27 with TRBJ2-3, with D tentatively TRBD2 (6 bases). The ends were cut back, 6 bases at V and 2 bases at J, with 18 bases in the middle. This CDR3 is built from 16 residues. Germline values: CDR1 MNHEY, CDR2 SMNVEV (reference sequence). Here the CDR3 DNA reads TGTGCCAGCAGGGAGACGGGACTCCCTTCCACAGATACGCAGTATTTT. It translates to CASRETGLPSTDTQYF.

The chain combines TRBV5-4 with TRBJ2-1; 13 bases line up with TRBD2. There are 16 residues in the CDR3. From germline, CDR1 is SGHNT and CDR2 YYREEE (reference sequence). The trim removed 4 bases at V and 4 bases at J, leaving 5 bases unmatched. CDR3 protein: CASSPRTSGSYNEQFF. The CDR3 nucleotides read TGTGCCAGCAGCCCACGGACTAGCGGGAGTTACAATGAGCAGTTCTTC.

V gene TRBV4-3 combines with J gene TRBJ2-7, with TRBD2 identical over 13 bases. The CDR3 sequence is 17 residues long. Germline CDR1 reads LGHNA; CDR2 reads YSLEER. Unmatched junction bases numbered 9, after V lost 3 bases and J lost 4 bases. In nucleotides, the CDR3 is TGCGCCAGCAGCCAGGAACGAGGACTAGCGGGGGCGTACGAGCAGTACTTC. It encodes CASSQERGLAGAYEQYF.

This chain joins TRBV7-8 and TRBJ2-2; 14 bases are shared with TRBD2. The CDR3 spans 16 residues. The germline V gene has CDR1 SGHVS and CDR2 FQNEAQ. Trimming removed 5 bases from V and 5 bases from J; junction bases left unmatched: 4. The CDR3 coding sequence is TGTGCCAGCAGCCTCGGGACTAGCGGGAGAACCGGGGAGCTGTTTTTT. Encoded protein: CASSLGTSGRTGELFF. Full variable domain (rest looked up from reference TRBV7-8 and TRBJ2-2): GAGVSQSPRYKVAKRGQDVALRCDPISGHVSLFWYQQALGQGPEFLTYFQNEAQLDKSGLPSDRFFAERPEGSVSTLKIQRTQQEDSAVYLCASSLGTSGRTGELFFGEGSRLTVL.

J is TRBJ2-1 and V is TRBV7-2, with 13 bases matching TRBD2. The V segment lost 5 bases and the J segment 0 bases; nucleotides outside the gene matches: 7. This CDR3 region has 18 residues. The germline gives CDR1 SGHTA, CDR2 FQGNSA. The CDR3: CASSPGLAGWSSYNEQFF. The DNA of the CDR3 is TGTGCCAGCAGCCCGGGACTAGCGGGATGGAGCTCCTACAATGAGCAGTTCTTC.

This clone was picked up a small number of times. The chain employs TRBV4-1 and TRBJ2-7; 9 bases line up with TRBD1. V was pared by 1 base and J by 2 bases, with 3 bases of the junction left unmatched. The CDR3 has 15 amino acids. From germline, CDR1 is MGHRA and CDR2 YSYEKL. DNA for the CDR3: TGCGCCAGCAGCCAAGTACAGGGGGCGACCTACGAGCAGTACTTC. As protein: CASSQVQGATYEQYF.

The gene calls are TRBV2 and TRBJ2-7, with TRBD2 matching 12 bases. The CDR3 runs to 17 residues. The germline V gene encodes CDR1 SNHLY and CDR2 FYNNEI. With V trimmed by 6 bases and J by 4 bases, 13 bases remained unmatched. Written as DNA, the CDR3 is TGTGCCAGCAGCCTCGGACTAGCGGGAAGCTTAGATTACGAGCAGTACTTC. It codes for CASSLGLAGSLDYEQYF. Together with reference TRBV2 and TRBJ2-7, the CDR3 gives the full variable domain: EPEVTQTPSHQVTQMGQEVILRCVPISNHLYFYWYRQILGQKVEFLVSFYNNEISEKSEIFDDQFSVERPDGSNFTLKIRSTKLEDSAMYFCASSLGLAGSLDYEQYFGPGTRLTVT.